This section outlines one T cell receptor beta chain sequence together with its context. Antigen unknown. The data derive from a study of cytomegalovirus exposure and HLA in healthy donors. Background on the study: In a previous analysis, approximately 110 million unique TCR beta sequences were found from 150 million to 200 million T cells.

The PCR was carried out with 60 Vbeta primers and 13 Jbeta primers. The protocol was immunoSEQ multiplex PCR, while the TCRdb copy is restricted to in-frame clones and leaves out a portion. The table records about 130,000 clones, approximately 82% of them present only once. Overall study results and limits: Later analysis identified a missense DCLRE1C variant that was linked to TCR beta V- and J-gene trimming. Most TCR sequences proved rare, with some public TCRs found in many donors. Earlier findings revealed that most TCR beta V segments proved productive either about 87% or about 30% of the time.

Germline-derived CDR1 and CDR2 are MNHNS and SASEGT. The CDR3 length is 15 residues. Trimming removed 0 bases at V and 4 bases at J, with 12 bases between. The V call is TRBV6-1, the J call TRBJ1-2, with D perhaps matching TRBD1 (5 bases). This TCR was sampled from a man aged 50-60 years in good health and CMV-seronegative. The material sequenced was PBMCs. The CDR3 DNA reads as TGTGCCAGCAGTGAAGCTCGGGGGGAGGGCTATGGCTACACCTTC. The encoded protein is CASSEARGEGYGYTF.